These T cell receptor beta chains were read from a single sample in a study of cytomegalovirus exposure and HLA in healthy donors. This table comes from immunoSEQ multiplex PCR, and its TCRdb copy is limited to in-frame clones, with some not included. The sample has approximately 100,000 clones; roughly 76% are singletons. The sequenced sample consisted of PBMCs. The receptor set was obtained from a woman between 50 and 59 years old in good health and CMV-seropositive. Both conserved end residues are part of each CDR3. D genes are given only for firm matches. Expanded clones are given a class, and other clones once, few, many or no size at all.

J | V | length | size | D | DNA | CDR3
TRBJ1-1 | TRBV10-3 | 16 | once | . | TGTGCCATCAGTGCCCTGGGGCAGGGCAGGAGCACTGAAGCTTTCTTT | CAISALGQGRSTEAFF
TRBJ2-1 | TRBV7-2 | 15 | . | . | TGTGCCAGCAGCTTTCAGACAGGTGCCTACAATGAGCAGTTCTTC | CASSFQTGAYNEQFF
TRBJ1-6 | TRBV4-2 | 17 | . | TRBD1 | TGTGCCAGCAGCCAGGCCGGGACAGGGACTTATAATTCACCCCTCCACTTT | CASSQAGTGTYNSPLHF
TRBJ2-5 | TRBV25-1 | 14 | . | TRBD1 | TGTGCCAGCAGGGGACAGGGCTCTCCAGAGACCCAGTACTTC | CASRGQGSPETQYF
TRBJ1-2 | TRBV18 | 15 | . | TRBD1 | TGTGCCAGCTCAACCGAGCGGGACAGGGACTATGGCTACACCTTC | CASSTERDRDYGYTF
TRBJ1-6 | TRBV5-1 | 17 | . | TRBD1 | TGCGCCAGCAGCCTTGGGGACAGCTACTCCTATAATTCACCCCTCCACTTT | CASSLGDSYSYNSPLHF
TRBJ1-2 | TRBV7-8 | 14 | few | . | TGTGCCAGCAGCCTAGGCCAGGGGATACGGGGCTACACCTTC | CASSLGQGIRGYTF
TRBJ2-3 | TRBV18 | 15 | once | . | TGTGCCAGCTCACCACCGGGCATAAGCACAGATACGCAGTATTTT | CASSPPGISTDTQYF
TRBJ2-1 | TRBV27 | 15 | . | TRBD2 | TGTGCCAGCAGCCTACTAGCGGGGGTCCCCAATGAGCAGTTCTTC | CASSLLAGVPNEQFF
TRBJ2-3 | TRBV5-1 | 14 | . | . | TGCGCCAGCAGCATCGTACAGGGCACGGGTACGCAGTATTTT | CASSIVQGTGTQYF
TRBJ1-3 | TRBV25-1 | 18 | . | . | TGTGCCAGCTCCCGCGATTCCAGGTTAACTGGCTCTGGAAACACCATATATTTT | CASSRDSRLTGSGNTIYF
TRBJ2-7 | TRBV2 | 15 | . | TRBD1 | TGTGCCAGCAGATGGCCCCGGGACAGTACCTACGAGCAGTACTTC | CASRWPRDSTYEQYF
TRBJ1-1 | TRBV29-1 | 14 | . | . | TGCAGCGGAGGAGGGGGGGCAGGTAGGACTGAAGCTTTCTTT | CSGGGGAGRTEAFF
TRBJ1-1 | TRBV2 | 12 | . | . | TGTGCCAGCAGTGACCTAAACACTGAAGCTTTCTTT | CASSDLNTEAFF
TRBJ2-7 | TRBV2 | 18 | . | TRBD1 | TGTGCCAGCAGCGCTCCGGGACAGGGGAGGAAAGTTGCCTACGAGCAGTACTTC | CASSAPGQGRKVAYEQYF
TRBJ2-3 | TRBV9 | 15 | . | . | TGTGCCAGCAGCGTAGAAGCGGCCCTCACAGATACGCAGTATTTT | CASSVEAALTDTQYF
TRBJ1-2 | TRBV9 | 11 | . | . | TGTGCCAGCAGCGCCGATGAGGGCTACACCTTC | CASSADEGYTF
TRBJ1-5 | TRBV4-3 | 16 | . | . | TGCGCCAGCAGCCAAGACACAGTTACCGGCAATCAGCCCCAGCATTTT | CASSQDTVTGNQPQHF
TRBJ1-2 | TRBV7-2 | 16 | . | TRBD1 | TGTGCCAGCAGCTTAGGGGGGACAGGCACAGGGTATGGCTACACCTTC | CASSLGGTGTGYGYTF
TRBJ1-2 | TRBV5-1 | 16 | . | TRBD1 | TGCGCCAGCAGCTTGGCCGGGACAGGGGGCTTCGATGGCTACACCTTC | CASSLAGTGGFDGYTF